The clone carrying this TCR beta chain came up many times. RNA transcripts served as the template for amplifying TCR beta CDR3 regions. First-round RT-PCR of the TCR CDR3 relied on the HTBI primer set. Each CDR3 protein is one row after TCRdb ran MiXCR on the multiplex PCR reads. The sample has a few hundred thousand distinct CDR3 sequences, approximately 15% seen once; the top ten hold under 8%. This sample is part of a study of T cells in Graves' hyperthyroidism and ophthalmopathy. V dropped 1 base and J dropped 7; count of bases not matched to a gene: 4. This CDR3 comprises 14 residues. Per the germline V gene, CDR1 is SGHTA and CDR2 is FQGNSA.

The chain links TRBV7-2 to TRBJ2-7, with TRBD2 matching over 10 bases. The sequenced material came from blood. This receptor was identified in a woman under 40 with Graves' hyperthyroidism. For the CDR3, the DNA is TGTGCCAGCAGCTTAGTAGCGGGAGGCGGGGAGCAGTACTTC. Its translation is CASSLVAGGGEQYF. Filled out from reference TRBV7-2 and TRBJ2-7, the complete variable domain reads GAGVSQSPSNKVTEKGKDVELRCDPISGHTALYWYRQSLGQGLEFLIYFQGNSAPDKSGLPSDRFSAERTGGSVSTLTIQRTQQEDSAVYLCASSLVAGGGEQYFGPGTRLTVT.